The 24 T cell receptor beta chains reported below all come from one sample, sequenced in a study of patients and donors after allogeneic stem cell transplantation. Each CDR3 protein is one row after TCRdb ran MiXCR on the RT-PCR reads. The sample lists 150,000 to 250,000 distinct CDR3 sequences; approximately 41% were seen once. Input material: blood, either unsorted or a sorted T cell fraction (not recorded which). The receptors originated from a human donor who was either an allogeneic HSCT recipient or a stem cell or donor lymphocyte infusion donor (not recorded which). It is not recorded whose cells these are; they may come from a transplant donor.

This clonotype has only a few counts. The V and J genes are TRBV6-2 or TRBV6-3 and TRBJ1-5, with no clear D. Germline V gene lookup returns CDR1 MNHEY and CDR2 SVGEGT. This CDR3 comprises 12 residues. V was shortened by 6 bases and J by 5 bases, with 8 bases between the two germline ends. CDR3 bases: TGTGCCAGCAGACGCAGACATCAGCCCCAGCATTTT. Its translation is CASRRRHQPQHF.

The chain combines TRBV6-5 with TRBJ1-2; D remains ambiguous. Germline loops: CDR1 MNHEY, CDR2 SVGAGI. This CDR3 region has 15 residues. Trimming cost V 3 bases and J 3 bases, with 14 bases left between them. The CDR3 reads CASSYIQVKDYGYTF. In nucleotides, the CDR3 is TGTGCCAGCAGTTATATCCAGGTGAAGGACTATGGCTACACCTTC.

The J gene is TRBJ1-1, the V gene TRBV12-3 or TRBV12-4; TRBD1 is a possible D gene (5 bases). This CDR3 has 14 residues. V lost 3 bases, J lost 13 bases, and 21 bases lay in between. The CDR3 DNA follows: TGTGCCAGCAGTTTGGAGGACATTGGGGAGCGACATTTCTTT. This codes for CASSLEDIGERHFF.

This clonotype was seen a few times. This chain uses TRBV13 with TRBJ2-7; 11 bases line up with TRBD1. V trimming: 5 bases; J trimming: 3 bases; junction bases outside the gene matches: 0. Germline CDR1 is PRHDT and CDR2 is FYEKMQ (reference sequence). CDR3 size: 13 residues. CDR3: CASSGTGGYEQYF. The CDR3 coding sequence is TGTGCCAGCAGCGGGACAGGGGGCTACGAGCAGTACTTC.

As to this clonotype: Since no conserved phenylalanine or tryptophan closes the CDR3, a read error is the likely cause. V gene TRBV5-1 combines with J gene TRBJ2-3, with D perhaps TRBD1 or TRBD2 (5 bases each). The germline gives CDR1 SGHRS, CDR2 YFSETQ. Trimming left V 1 base short and J 1 base short, with 10 bases between. This CDR3 has 15 amino acids. CDR3 nucleotide sequence: TGCGCCAGCAGCTTGAAAGGGGACCGCACAGATACGCAGTATTTG. Translation gives CASSLKGDRTDTQYL.

The gene calls are TRBV28 and TRBJ2-3, with no clear D. Trimming pared 6 bases from V and 2 bases from J, leaving 12 bases between. The CDR3 runs 14 residues. Per germline, CDR1 MDHEN and CDR2 SYDVKM. CDR3: CASRGILNTDTQYF. Here the CDR3 DNA reads TGTGCCAGCAGGGGGATACTTAACACAGATACGCAGTATTTT.

The chain uses TRBV11-1 and TRBJ2-1; D is perhaps TRBD2 (5 bases). Germline V gives CDR1 SGHAT, CDR2 FQDESV (reference sequence). There are 15 residues in the CDR3. The ends were cut back, 1 base at V and 5 bases at J, with 12 bases in the middle. The CDR3 DNA is TGTGCCAGCAGCTTAGAATTAGCGCCGAACAATGAGCAGTTCTTC. Translation: CASSLELAPNNEQFF.

V and J are TRBV12-3 or TRBV12-4 and TRBJ1-1; 7 bases line up with TRBD1. J gave up 11 bases and V 5 bases, and 8 bases lay outside the gene matches. The length of the CDR3 is 12 residues. The CDR3 is CASSLGTVRAFF. The CDR3 nucleotides read TGTGCCAGCAGTCTCGGGACAGTCAGGGCTTTCTTT.

The chain joins TRBV6-5 to TRBJ2-5, with TRBD1 matching over 7 bases. J lost 1 base, V lost 0 bases, and 5 bases had no gene match. Germline CDR1 reads MNHEY; CDR2 reads SVGAGI. The length of the CDR3 is 16 residues. The chain's CDR3 is CASSYSPRTGQETQYF. The CDR3 nucleotides are TGTGCCAGCAGTTACTCTCCTAGGACAGGCCAAGAGACCCAGTACTTC.

In this sample, this clonotype turned up a few times. The V gene is TRBV18, the J gene TRBJ1-5; a possible D gene is TRBD1 (5 bases). There are 14 residues in the CDR3. CDR1 is KGHSH, CDR2 LQKENI, per germline. The V gene lost 5 bases and the J gene lost 0 bases, with 8 bases spanning the gap. The CDR3 sequence is CASSSTVSNQPQHF. CDR3 DNA sequence: TGTGCCAGCTCATCGACAGTTAGCAATCAGCCCCAGCATTTT.

This clonotype was seen more than once but under ten times. The CDR3 spells CASGLDRSYNEQFF. In nucleotides, the CDR3 is TGTGCCAGCGGTTTGGACAGGTCCTACAATGAGCAGTTCTTC. The V call is TRBV7-2, the J call TRBJ2-1, with 7 bases fitting TRBD1. Germline V gene lookup returns CDR1 SGHTA and CDR2 FQGNSA. The V gene end was trimmed by 8 bases and the J gene end by 1 base; junction bases not matched to a gene: 5. This CDR3 region has 14 residues.

The CDR3 spells CASSQDRRAQPQHF. CDR3 coding DNA: TGTGCCAGCAGTCAGGACCGCAGGGCTCAGCCCCAGCATTTT. The chain recombines TRBV2 with TRBJ1-5; D might be TRBD1 (5 bases). The CDR3 totals 14 residues. CDR1 and CDR2 (germline): SNHLY, FYNNEI. Trimming left V 5 bases short and J 6 bases short, with 14 bases between. The full variable domain, completed using reference TRBV2 and TRBJ1-5, is EPEVTQTPSHQVTQMGQEVILRCVPISNHLYFYWYRQILGQKVEFLVSFYNNEISEKSEIFDDQFSVERPDGSNFTLKIRSTKLEDSAMYFCASSQDRRAQPQHFGDGTRLSIL.

This clonotype was seen only a few times. The chain recombines TRBV28 with TRBJ1-5, with D hard to call. The CDR3 runs 15 residues. CDR1 and CDR2 from the germline V gene are MDHEN and SYDVKM. The ends were cut back, 6 bases at V and 3 bases at J, with 15 bases in the middle. The CDR3 coding sequence is TGTGCCAGCAGCCCGCCTCCCCCACCCAATCAGCCCCAGCATTTT. Amino acid sequence: CASSPPPPPNQPQHF.

V gene TRBV27 combines with J gene TRBJ2-2; D may be TRBD1 (6 bases). Trimming removed 6 bases at V and 0 bases at J, with 17 bases between. Germline V gene data show CDR1 as MNHEY and CDR2 as SMNVEV (reference sequence). The CDR3 is made up of 17 amino acids. CDR3 sequence (DNA): TGTGCCAGCAGACTAAGACCACAGGGCGCGAACACCGGGGAGCTGTTTTTT. The encoded protein is CASRLRPQGANTGELFF.

This chain uses TRBV15 with TRBJ1-1; 7 positions match TRBD1. Germline values: CDR1 LNHNV, CDR2 YYDKDF (reference sequence). V lost 3 bases to trimming and J lost 1 base; unmatched junction nucleotides: 5. The CDR3 has 15 amino acids. The CDR3 spells CATSSPQGKNTEAFF. DNA of the CDR3: TGTGCCACCAGCAGCCCACAGGGGAAGAACACTGAAGCTTTCTTT.

CDR3 DNA: TGTGCCAGCAGTGGCGAACTAGCGGGAGAGACCCAGTACTTC. As protein: CASSGELAGETQYF. The J gene is TRBJ2-5, the V gene TRBV2, with 9 nucleotides matching TRBD2. J lost 4 bases, V lost 4 bases, and 4 bases had no gene match. Germline-derived CDR1 and CDR2 are SNHLY and FYNNEI. The CDR3 length is 14 residues.

This clonotype is a singleton in its sample. In DNA, the CDR3 is TGTGCCATCAGTGAGTCCGGCCTAGCCCTCAATGAGCAGTTCTTC. It encodes CAISESGLALNEQFF. This chain uses TRBV10-3 with TRBJ2-1; D possibly corresponds to TRBD2 (5 bases). Trimming removed 0 bases at V and 6 bases at J, with 12 bases between. The CDR3 has 15 residues. Germline CDR1 and CDR2: ENHRY and SYGVKD.

The CDR3 reads CASSDGVPGQETSYGYTF. The CDR3 coding sequence is TGTGCCAGCAGCGACGGGGTTCCTGGACAGGAGACTTCCTATGGCTACACCTTC. V is TRBV11-1 and J is TRBJ1-2; 7 bases map to TRBD1. Germline CDR1 and CDR2: SGHAT and FQDESV (reference sequence). J was trimmed by 4 bases and V by 5 bases; bases with no gene match: 19. This CDR3 is built from 18 residues.

The V and J genes are TRBV5-1 and TRBJ1-1; 8 nucleotides match TRBD1. CDR3 length: 18 amino acids. CDR1 is SGHRS and CDR2 is YFSETQ in the germline V gene. Trimming removed 0 bases from V and 0 bases from J; junction bases left unmatched: 10. For the CDR3, the DNA is TGCGCCAGCAGCTTGGCTTGGCAGGGGGCCGATATGAACACTGAAGCTTTCTTT. Amino acid sequence: CASSLAWQGADMNTEAFF.

As for this clonotype: The CDR3 does not end in the conserved phenylalanine or tryptophan, so this is likely a read error. The chain has TRBV24-1 and TRBJ1-1; the D is unclear. The CDR3 is 11 amino acids. The V and J ends lost 4 bases and 8 bases respectively, with 7 bases between them. CDR1 KGHDR and CDR2 SFDVKD come from the germline V gene. CDR3 DNA sequence: TGTGCCACCAGTGAAGGGTTGGAAGCTTTCTCT. Residues: CATSEGLEAFS.

The genes are TRBV5-1 and TRBJ1-4; a weak D match, TRBD1 (5 bases). This CDR3 is built from 14 residues. Trimming pared 4 bases from V and 5 bases from J, leaving 12 bases between. Looked up from germline, CDR1 is SGHRS and CDR2 is YFSETQ. CDR3 nucleotides: TGCGCCAGCAGCGTGACAGACACGAATGAAAAACTGTTTTTT. This gives the protein CASSVTDTNEKLFF.

The chain joins TRBV4-1 to TRBJ1-1; a weak D match, TRBD1 (6 bases). CDR1 is MGHRA and CDR2 is YSYEKL in the germline V gene. This CDR3 has 13 residues. The V end lost 1 base, the J end lost 7 bases, and 10 bases lay between the germline ends. CDR3: CASSQGGGGEAFF. CDR3 DNA: TGCGCCAGCAGCCAAGGGGGAGGGGGTGAAGCTTTCTTT.

This chain uses TRBV9 with TRBJ1-3; D remains unclear. V lost 3 bases, J lost 0 bases, and 7 bases lay in between. Germline V CDR1 and CDR2: SGDLS, YYNGEE. The CDR3 runs to 14 residues. The CDR3 bases are TGTGCCAGCAGCGGGGCCGACTCTGGAAACACCATATATTTT. It yields the protein CASSGADSGNTIYF.

This clonotype was seen only a few times. The genes are TRBV12-3 or TRBV12-4 and TRBJ1-6, with D uncertain. V was cut by 1 base and J by 4 bases, with 8 bases left in between. This CDR3 contains 15 residues. The CDR3 region is CASSLDGNYNSPLHF. In DNA form, the CDR3 reads TGTGCCAGCAGTTTAGACGGCAATTATAATTCACCCCTCCACTTT.